These 29 T cell receptor beta chains originate from one sample sequenced in a study of blood T cells in healthy people across ages. PCR was performed a second time for about 7 to 12 cycles using a sample-barcoded 5' primer and a J-beta primer mix. TCRdb processed the 5' RACE reads anew with MiXCR; each CDR3 protein has one entry. The sample has 1.5 million to 2 million distinct CDR3 sequences, 25% to 30% seen once; the top ten hold roughly 8.2%. Sequenced sample: blood. Every receptor here comes from a woman in her thirties in good health.

The gene calls are TRBV6-2 or TRBV6-3 and TRBJ2-1, with no clear D. V was pared by 7 bases and J by 7 bases, with 17 bases between. This CDR3 has 14 residues. Germline V gene lookup returns CDR1 MNHEY and CDR2 SVGEGT. The CDR3 protein is CASKVGGRGNEQFF. In nucleotides, the CDR3 is TGTGCCAGCAAGGTTGGCGGTCGAGGTAATGAGCAGTTCTTC.

This clonotype was recorded a few times. This rearrangement joins TRBV25-1 to TRBJ1-2; D is ambiguous. From germline, CDR1 is MGHDK and CDR2 SYGVNS. This CDR3 is built from 14 residues. Trimming pared 1 base from V and 4 bases from J, leaving 10 bases between. The CDR3 region has the DNA TGTGCCAGCAGTGAATCAGCGGCCCTCTATGGCTACACCTTC. Encoded protein: CASSESAALYGYTF.

A remark on this clonotype: This likely comes from a read error, as the CDR3 has no conserved phenylalanine or tryptophan at its end. CDR3 sequence: CASSPRVSGNEQFV. The CDR3 DNA is TGTGCCAGCAGTCCCCGGGTTTCCGGCAATGAGCAGTTCGTC. The rearrangement joins TRBV12-3 or TRBV12-4 to TRBJ2-1; D not certain. The V and J ends lost 5 bases and 6 bases respectively, with 14 bases between them. CDR3 size: 14 residues.

This chain links TRBV5-1 with TRBJ2-5, with 7 bases aligning to TRBD2. CDR3 length equals 16 residues. The V and J ends lost 1 base and 1 base, in that order; junction bases with no gene match: 7. CDR1 is SGHRS and CDR2 is YFSETQ in the germline V gene. CDR3 sequence reads: CASSLWPSGVQETQYF. In DNA form, the CDR3 reads TGCGCCAGCAGCTTGTGGCCTAGCGGAGTCCAAGAGACCCAGTACTTC.

The table lists this clonotype with a few counts. V usage is TRBV2 and J usage is TRBJ2-1; 13 bases map to TRBD2. The CDR3 is 14 amino acids. Germline lookup yields CDR1 SNHLY and CDR2 FYNNEI. J lost 9 bases, V lost 6 bases, and 5 bases had no gene match. The CDR3 region is CASSPGLAGLEQFF. CDR3 in DNA: TGTGCCAGCAGCCCGGGACTAGCGGGGCTTGAGCAGTTCTTC.

This clonotype was seen many times. The chain uses TRBV6-5 and TRBJ2-5, with no clear D. CDR1 and CDR2 (germline): MNHEY, SVGAGI. Trimming cost V 5 bases and J 4 bases, with 11 bases left between them. The CDR3 covers 13 residues. CDR3 sequence: CASSVGMGETQYF. The CDR3 coding sequence is TGTGCCAGCAGTGTTGGTATGGGAGAGACCCAGTACTTC.

Comment on this clonotype: Mismatch with germline at one junction end may stem from a read error. The chain uses TRBV10-3 and TRBJ1-2, with TRBD1 as a possible D gene (6 bases). The V gene's germline CDR1 is ENHRY and CDR2 SYGVKD. The CDR3 extends over 14 amino acids. This CDR3 reads CAIRESTGGDGYTF. CDR3 nucleotide sequence: TGTGCCATCAGGGAGTCGACGGGGGGCGATGGCTACACCTTC.

The chain has TRBV6-5 and TRBJ2-7; D is uncertain. Germline assignment: CDR1 MNHEY and CDR2 SVGAGI. The CDR3 runs to 12 residues. Trimming left V 6 bases short and J 4 bases short, with 10 bases between. The CDR3 loop is CASRTMGYEQYF. In DNA form, the CDR3 reads TGTGCCAGCAGGACCATGGGGTACGAGCAGTACTTC.

The V call is TRBV30, the J call TRBJ1-1; tentatively, D is TRBD1 (6 bases). CDR1 is GTSNPN, CDR2 SVGIG, per germline (reference sequence). CDR3 length equals 13 residues. With 2 bases removed from V and 6 bases from J, the gap between germline ends came to 13 bases. CDR3 coding DNA: TGTGCCTGGAGTCGGCAGGGGATCTCTGAAGCTTTCTTT. Protein: CAWSRQGISEAFF.

This clonotype showed up many times. V gene TRBV4-1 combines with J gene TRBJ2-7, with 8 bases identical to TRBD2. The CDR3 has 14 amino acids. The V gene's germline CDR1 is MGHRA and CDR2 YSYEKL. With V trimmed by 5 bases and J by 3 bases, 6 bases remained unmatched. CDR3 sequence: CASSLTSVDYEQYF. The CDR3 DNA reads as TGCGCCAGCAGCTTGACTAGCGTGGACTACGAGCAGTACTTC.

This chain connects TRBV7-9 to TRBJ2-1; perhaps D is TRBD1 or TRBD2 (6 bases each). This CDR3 contains 15 residues. V was pared by 5 bases and J by 4 bases, with 15 bases between. Germline CDR1 is SEHNR and CDR2 is FQNEAQ (reference sequence). The CDR3, as DNA: TGTGCCAGCAGCATAGGGGGGTCAGGGTACAATGAGCAGTTCTTC. It specifies CASSIGGSGYNEQFF.

Note on this clonotype: At one of its ends the junction is not consistent with the germline gene, which may arise from a read error. J is TRBJ2-3 and V is TRBV4-1; 10 positions agree with TRBD2. Per germline, CDR1 MGHRA and CDR2 YSYEKL. CDR3 length: 16 residues. CDR3 loop: CACSQEAGGPGDTQYF. CDR3 in DNA: TGCGCCTGCAGCCAGGAAGCGGGGGGGCCAGGTGATACGCAGTATTTT.

This clonotype was counted many times. The chain carries TRBV7-2 and TRBJ1-1; maybe TRBD1 (6 bases). V shed 1 base and J shed 5 bases, with 14 bases lying between them. In germline, CDR1 is SGHTA, CDR2 FQGNSA. The CDR3 runs 15 residues. CDR3: CASSLVWGASTEAFF. DNA of the CDR3: TGTGCCAGCAGCTTAGTGTGGGGGGCGAGTACTGAAGCTTTCTTT.

This clonotype has a handful of counts. This chain links TRBV3-1 with TRBJ1-2, with D unclear. The V gene lost 1 base and the J gene lost 7 bases, with 10 bases spanning the gap. There are 13 residues in the CDR3. CDR1 is LGHDT and CDR2 is YNNKEL in the germline V gene (reference sequence). The CDR3 loop reads CASSQGPRPGYTF. The CDR3 coding sequence is TGTGCCAGCAGCCAAGGACCGCGTCCTGGCTACACCTTC.

This clonotype was detected only a few times. The chain joins TRBV5-1 to TRBJ1-2, with 8 nucleotides matching TRBD1. The CDR3 spans 16 residues. Germline V gene lookup returns CDR1 SGHRS and CDR2 YFSETQ. V trimming: 2 bases; J trimming: 0 bases; junction bases outside the gene matches: 6. CDR3 in DNA: TGCGCCAGCAGCTTAAAGGACAGGGAAGCTAACTATGGCTACACCTTC. This translates into CASSLKDREANYGYTF.

At least ten counts were recorded for this clonotype. The chain is built from TRBV6-5 and TRBJ2-7, with 7 bases fitting TRBD1. Unmatched junction bases numbered 5, after V lost 6 bases and J lost 0 bases. Germline lookup yields CDR1 MNHEY and CDR2 SVGAGI. This CDR3 region has 14 residues. The CDR3 nucleotides are TGTGCCAGCAGGGAACAGGGGATCTCCTACGAGCAGTACTTC. Its translation: CASREQGISYEQYF.

This clonotype turned up a few times. The gene calls are TRBV7-9 and TRBJ2-2; D is tentatively TRBD1 or TRBD2 (5 bases each). V lost 3 bases, J lost 1 base, and 12 bases lay in between. Per the germline V gene, CDR1 is SEHNR and CDR2 is FQNEAQ (reference sequence). This CDR3 has 16 amino acids. The chain's CDR3 is CASSFTGTGNTGELFF. CDR3 nucleotides: TGTGCCAGCAGCTTTACCGGGACGGGGAACACCGGGGAGCTGTTTTTT.

This clonotype was observed a few times. The chain is built from TRBV6-2 or TRBV6-3 and TRBJ2-4, with 10 positions matching TRBD2. V shed 0 bases, J shed 1 base, and the junction held 9 bases outside the gene matches. CDR3 length: 19 residues. The germline CDR1 and CDR2 sequences are MNHEY and SVGEGT. The CDR3: CASSYSQREGLYAKNIQYF. Here the CDR3 DNA reads TGTGCCAGCAGTTACTCGCAGCGGGAGGGCCTGTATGCCAAAAACATTCAGTACTTC.

This clonotype was detected a few times. V gene TRBV7-3 combines with J gene TRBJ2-3, with 10 positions matching TRBD1. CDR1 and CDR2 (germline): SGHTA, FQGTGA. Unmatched junction bases numbered 8, after V lost 6 bases and J lost 2 bases. The CDR3 has 16 amino acids. CDR3 nucleotides: TGTGCCAGCAGTCCGTATGGGACAGGGGACACAGATACGCAGTATTTT. This encodes CASSPYGTGDTDTQYF.

This clonotype was picked up many times. The chain carries TRBV11-2 and TRBJ2-1; D is uncertain. V was shortened by 2 bases and J by 9 bases, with 5 bases between the two germline ends. Germline CDR1 SGHAT, CDR2 FQNNGV. The CDR3 covers 11 residues. Written as DNA, the CDR3 is TGTGCCAGCAGCTTAAATGTTGAGCAGTTCTTC. It translates to CASSLNVEQFF.

CDR3 nucleotides: TGTGCCAGCAGCGAGAGACAGACCCAAGAGACCCAGTACTTC. This sequence encodes CASSERQTQETQYF. The V and J genes are TRBV5-4 and TRBJ2-5; D may be TRBD1 (5 bases). Germline CDR1 is SGHNT and CDR2 is YYREEE (reference sequence). This CDR3 contains 14 residues. With 4 bases removed from V and 1 base from J, the gap between germline ends came to 11 bases.

The genes are TRBV6-5 and TRBJ2-1; 11 bases align to TRBD1. The V gene's germline CDR1 is MNHEY and CDR2 SVGAGI. The CDR3 runs 15 residues. V was pared by 6 bases and J by 6 bases, with 7 bases of the junction left unmatched. The DNA of the CDR3 is TGTGCCAGCAGCACCGGGACAGGGGGGGTCAATGAGCAGTTCTTC. It yields the protein CASSTGTGGVNEQFF.

The chain has TRBV4-3 and TRBJ2-2; TRBD1 matches at 9 bases. With 0 bases clipped from V and 7 bases from J, the junction kept 9 bases outside the gene matches. This CDR3 is built from 17 residues. Per germline, CDR1 LGHNA and CDR2 YSLEER. CDR3 DNA: TGCGCCAGCAGCCAAGATCTCGGGACAGGGAGGGGCGGGGAGCTGTTTTTT. Translating it yields CASSQDLGTGRGGELFF.

There are many counts of this clonotype. The rearrangement joins TRBV5-1 to TRBJ1-2, with D maybe TRBD1 (5 bases). Deletions cut 9 bases from V and 2 bases from J, with 17 bases between. CDR1 SGHRS and CDR2 YFSETQ come from the germline V gene. The CDR3 spans 14 residues. CDR3 nucleotides: TGCGCCACCAGTCCCACCGACAGCAACTATGGCTACACCTTC. Its protein product is CATSPTDSNYGYTF.

In this sample, this clonotype turned up a few times. The chain is built from TRBV12-3 or TRBV12-4 and TRBJ1-2; tentative D call: TRBD1 (6 bases). The CDR3 is made up of 16 amino acids. V lost 4 bases to trimming and J lost 5 bases, with 20 bases between them. The CDR3, as DNA: TGTGCCAGCAGTTCTCGACCGACTGACAGGACGTATGGCTACACCTTC. This codes for CASSSRPTDRTYGYTF.

There are a few counts of this clonotype. V usage is TRBV7-2 and J usage is TRBJ2-2; D tentatively fits TRBD1 or TRBD2 (5 bases each). V shed 2 bases and J shed 0 bases, with 7 bases lying between them. Germline CDR1 SGHTA, CDR2 FQGNSA. CDR3 size: 15 residues. The CDR3 region is CASSLRGTNTGELFF. In nucleotides, the CDR3 is TGTGCCAGCAGCTTACGGGGCACGAACACCGGGGAGCTGTTTTTT.

The gene calls are TRBV7-2 and TRBJ1-6, with D unclear. With 3 bases removed from V and 6 bases from J, the gap between germline ends came to 6 bases. The CDR3 has 13 residues. Germline CDR1 is SGHTA and CDR2 is FQGNSA. DNA for the CDR3: TGTGCCAGCAGCTTCGATGTTAATTCACCCCTCCACTTT. It is translated as CASSFDVNSPLHF.

The chain uses TRBV3-1 and TRBJ2-5, with D possibly called TRBD1 or TRBD2 (5 bases each). The germline V gene encodes CDR1 LGHDT and CDR2 YNNKEL (reference sequence). The CDR3 sequence is 16 residues long. V was shortened by 0 bases and J by 5 bases, with 16 bases between the two germline ends. CDR3 bases: TGTGCCAGCAGCCAAGAGGGGGTGGTTGACGCCGAGACCCAGTACTTC. As protein: CASSQEGVVDAETQYF.

This clonotype has at least ten counts. This chain links TRBV10-3 with TRBJ2-7, with 13 bases fitting TRBD2. The CDR3 runs to 18 residues. The germline V gene encodes CDR1 ENHRY and CDR2 SYGVKD. V was pared by 2 bases and J by 2 bases, with 9 bases of the junction left unmatched. CDR3 amino acids: CAISEPGLAGALTYEQYF. The DNA for the CDR3 is TGTGCCATCAGTGAGCCCGGACTAGCGGGAGCCCTCACCTACGAGCAGTACTTC.